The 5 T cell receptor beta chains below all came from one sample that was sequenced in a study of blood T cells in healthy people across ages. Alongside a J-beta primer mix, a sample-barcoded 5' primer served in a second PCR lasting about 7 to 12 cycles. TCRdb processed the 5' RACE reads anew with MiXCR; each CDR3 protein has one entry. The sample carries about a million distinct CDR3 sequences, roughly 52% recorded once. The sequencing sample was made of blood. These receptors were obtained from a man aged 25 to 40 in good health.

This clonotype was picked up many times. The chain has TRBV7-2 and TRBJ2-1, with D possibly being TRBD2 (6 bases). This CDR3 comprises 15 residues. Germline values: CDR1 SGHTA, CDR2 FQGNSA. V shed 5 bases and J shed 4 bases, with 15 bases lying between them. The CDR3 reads CASSGSGDFYNEQFF. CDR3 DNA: TGTGCCAGCAGCGGTTCGGGGGATTTTTACAATGAGCAGTTCTTC.

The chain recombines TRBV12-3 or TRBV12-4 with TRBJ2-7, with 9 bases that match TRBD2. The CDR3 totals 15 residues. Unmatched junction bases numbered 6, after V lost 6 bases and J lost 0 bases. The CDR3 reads CASSDLAGSSYEQYF. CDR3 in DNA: TGTGCCAGCAGCGACCTAGCGGGGAGCTCCTACGAGCAGTACTTC.

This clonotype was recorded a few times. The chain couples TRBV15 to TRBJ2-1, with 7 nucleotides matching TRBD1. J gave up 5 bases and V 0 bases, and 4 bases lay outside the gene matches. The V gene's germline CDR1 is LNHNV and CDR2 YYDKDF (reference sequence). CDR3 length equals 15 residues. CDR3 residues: CATSRERQGNNEQFF. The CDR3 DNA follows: TGTGCCACCAGCAGAGAGAGACAGGGAAACAATGAGCAGTTCTTC.

The CDR3 reads CASSGKDQGGGGDTQYF. The CDR3 nucleotides read TGTGCCAGCAGCGGCAAAGACCAGGGGGGCGGAGGGGATACGCAGTATTTT. The rearrangement links TRBV9 to TRBJ2-3, with D perhaps matching TRBD1 (7 bases). The germline CDR1 and CDR2 sequences are SGDLS and YYNGEE. This CDR3 contains 17 residues. Trimming removed 3 bases at V and 6 bases at J, with 23 bases between.

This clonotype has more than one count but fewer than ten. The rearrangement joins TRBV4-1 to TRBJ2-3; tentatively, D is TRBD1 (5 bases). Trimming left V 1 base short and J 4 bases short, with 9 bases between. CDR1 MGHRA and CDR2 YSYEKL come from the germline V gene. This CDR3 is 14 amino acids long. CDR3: CASSQAAGSDTQYF. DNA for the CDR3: TGCGCCAGCAGCCAAGCGGCAGGGTCAGATACGCAGTATTTT.